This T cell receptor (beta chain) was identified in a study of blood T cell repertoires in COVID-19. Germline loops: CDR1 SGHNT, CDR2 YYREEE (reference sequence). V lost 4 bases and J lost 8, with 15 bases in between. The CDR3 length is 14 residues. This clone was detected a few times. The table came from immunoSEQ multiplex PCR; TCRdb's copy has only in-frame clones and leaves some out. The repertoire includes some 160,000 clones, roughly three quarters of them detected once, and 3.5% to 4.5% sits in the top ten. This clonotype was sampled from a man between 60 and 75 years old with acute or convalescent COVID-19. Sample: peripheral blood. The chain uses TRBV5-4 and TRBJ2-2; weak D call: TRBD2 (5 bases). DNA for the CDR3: TGTGCCAGCAGCCCCCTCGGGGTAGTGGGGGAGCTGTTTTTT. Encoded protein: CASSPLGVVGELFF.